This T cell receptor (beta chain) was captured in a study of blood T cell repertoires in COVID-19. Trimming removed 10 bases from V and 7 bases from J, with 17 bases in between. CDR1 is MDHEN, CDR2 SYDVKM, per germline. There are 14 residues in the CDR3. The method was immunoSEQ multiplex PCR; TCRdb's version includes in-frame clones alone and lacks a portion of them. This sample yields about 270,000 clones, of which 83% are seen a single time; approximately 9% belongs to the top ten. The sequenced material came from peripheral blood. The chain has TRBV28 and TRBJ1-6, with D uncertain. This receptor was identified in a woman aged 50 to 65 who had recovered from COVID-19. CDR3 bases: TGTGCCATTACACGGGGTCTGGGAAATTCACCCCTCCACTTT. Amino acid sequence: CAITRGLGNSPLHF. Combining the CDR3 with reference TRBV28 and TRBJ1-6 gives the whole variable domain DVKVTQSSRYLVKRTGEKVFLECVQDMDHENMFWYRQDPGLGLRLIYFSYDVKMKEKGDIPEGYSVSREKKERFSLILESASTNQTSMYLCAITRGLGNSPLHFGNGTRLTVT.